The 17 T cell receptor beta chains below were found in one sample sequenced in a study of a mutant IDH1 vaccine in newly diagnosed glioma. Time point in this sample: week 35, safety follow-up. Vaccine doses each comprised 300 ug of mutant IDH1 20-mer peptide, with topical imiquimod. The antigens these receptors bind are not known. This table comes from immunoSEQ multiplex PCR, and its TCRdb copy is limited to in-frame clones, with some not included. The data contain approximately 31,000 clones, about four fifths of them singletons. Source: PBMCs, taken from a glioma patient whose treatment included an IDH1 peptide vaccine. The receptors were gathered from a woman under 30 with glioma.

The chain links TRBV5-6 to TRBJ1-5; D is ambiguous. Germline V gives CDR1 SGHDT, CDR2 YYEEEE. The V end lost 4 bases, the J end lost 2 bases, and 13 bases lay between the germline ends. CDR3 length: 15 residues. CDR3 sequence (DNA): TGTGCCAGCAGCATCCGGGGAGGAGGCAATCAGCCCCAGCATTTT. Residues: CASSIRGGGNQPQHF.

A single count supports this clone. The chain recombines TRBV29-1 with TRBJ2-7; 10 bases match TRBD1. The CDR3 length is 13 residues. The germline V gene has CDR1 SQVTM and CDR2 ANQGSEA. The J segment lost 7 bases and the V segment lost 1 base, leaving 4 bases of the junction unmatched. The CDR3 loop reads CSVEGQGASEQYF. The DNA of the CDR3 is TGCAGCGTTGAAGGACAGGGGGCGAGTGAGCAGTACTTC.

This chain uses TRBV7-2 with TRBJ2-2; D uncertain. The CDR3 sequence is 14 residues long. The V end was cut by 5 bases, the J end by 5 bases, with 12 bases between. Germline V gives CDR1 SGHTA, CDR2 FQGNSA. The CDR3 region is CASSHLVRTGELFF. In nucleotides, the CDR3 is TGTGCCAGCAGCCACCTGGTTAGGACCGGGGAGCTGTTTTTT.

The rearrangement joins TRBV13 to TRBJ1-5; D uncertain. From germline, CDR1 is PRHDT and CDR2 FYEKMQ (reference sequence). V was clipped by 5 bases and J by 0 bases, with 2 bases between them. There are 12 residues in the CDR3. Here the CDR3 reads CASSLSNQPQHF. DNA for the CDR3: TGTGCCAGCAGCCTTAGCAATCAGCCCCAGCATTTT.

This rearrangement joins TRBV5-1 to TRBJ2-5; D might be TRBD1 or TRBD2, each matching 5 bases. This CDR3 has 15 amino acids. The germline V gene has CDR1 SGHRS and CDR2 YFSETQ. The V end lost 3 bases, the J end lost 5 bases, and 17 bases lay between the germline ends. This chain's CDR3 is CASSSAFEGTETQYF. As DNA, the CDR3 is TGCGCCAGCAGCTCGGCTTTCGAGGGGACGGAGACCCAGTACTTC.

The genes are TRBV7-6 and TRBJ2-2; possibly TRBD1 or TRBD2 for D (5 bases each). Germline loops: CDR1 SGHVS, CDR2 FNYEAQ. The CDR3 contains 14 residues. V shed 5 bases and J shed 2 bases, with 9 bases lying between them. CDR3 coding DNA: TGTGCCAGCAGCCCCGGGACCAACACCGGGGAGCTGTTTTTT. Protein product: CASSPGTNTGELFF. Full variable domain (missing parts from reference TRBV7-6 and TRBJ2-2): GAGVSQSPRYKVTKRGQDVALRCDPISGHVSLYWYRQALGQGPEFLTYFNYEAQQDKSGLPNDRFSAERPEGSISTLTIQRTEQRDSAMYRCASSPGTNTGELFFGEGSRLTVL.

This clone is deemed medium-sized (0.01 to 0.1%). The gene calls are TRBV4-1 and TRBJ1-1, with 8 nucleotides matching TRBD1. This CDR3 comprises 15 residues. The V segment lost 3 bases and the J segment 4 bases; nucleotides outside the gene matches: 7. Germline CDR1 and CDR2: MGHRA and YSYEKL. CDR3 sequence reads: CASSQGAGGITEAFF. Written as DNA, the CDR3 is TGCGCCAGCAGCCAGGGGGCAGGGGGCATCACTGAAGCTTTCTTT.

The V gene is TRBV11-2, the J gene TRBJ2-3; tentatively, D is TRBD2 (5 bases). From germline, CDR1 is SGHAT and CDR2 FQNNGV. The CDR3 consists of 13 residues. V gave up 6 bases and J gave up 2 bases, with 9 bases separating them. CDR3 residues: CASSLDYTDTQYF. The CDR3, as DNA: TGTGCCAGCAGTCTCGACTACACAGATACGCAGTATTTT. The whole variable domain, remainder taken from reference TRBV11-2 and TRBJ2-3, is EAGVAQSPRYKIIEKRQSVAFWCNPISGHATLYWYQQILGQGPKLLIQFQNNGVVDDSQLPKDRFSAERLKGVDSTLKIQPAKLEDSAVYLCASSLDYTDTQYFGPGTRLTVL.

The chain employs TRBV7-9 and TRBJ1-2; D gene uncertain. V dropped 1 base and J dropped 7 bases, with 16 bases sitting between them. The germline CDR1 and CDR2 sequences are SEHNR and FQNEAQ (reference sequence). CDR3 length: 15 residues. The DNA of the CDR3 is TGTGCCAGCAGCTTAGAAGCGATGGGCTTAAGTGGCTACACCTTC. Its translation: CASSLEAMGLSGYTF.

The CDR3 here is CASSAQGLTEAFF. As DNA, the CDR3 is TGTGCCAGCAGCGCGCAGGGACTCACTGAAGCTTTCTTT. This chain joins TRBV9 and TRBJ1-1; D possibly corresponds to TRBD1 (5 bases). Per the germline V gene, CDR1 is SGDLS and CDR2 is YYNGEE. V was cut by 3 bases and J by 4 bases, with 10 bases left in between. The CDR3 loop spans 13 amino acids. The variable domain in full, completed from reference TRBV9 and TRBJ1-1, reads DSGVTQTPKHLITATGQRVTLRCSPRSGDLSVYWYQQSLDQGLQFLIQYYNGEERAKGNILERFSAQQFPDLHSELNLSSLELGDSALYFCASSAQGLTEAFFGQGTRLTVV.

The V call is TRBV7-2, the J call TRBJ1-5; a possible D gene is TRBD1 (6 bases). The ends were cut back, 3 bases at V and 1 base at J, with 13 bases in the middle. Looked up from germline, CDR1 is SGHTA and CDR2 is FQGNSA. The CDR3 is made up of 16 amino acids. The DNA for the CDR3 is TGTGCCAGCAGCTTTGGTGACAGGTGGAGCAATCAGCCCCAGCATTTT. It codes for CASSFGDRWSNQPQHF.

The chain links TRBV5-1 to TRBJ2-1; no firm D call. The CDR3 has 15 residues. V lost 4 bases and J lost 3, with 14 bases in between. The germline V gene encodes CDR1 SGHRS and CDR2 YFSETQ. The CDR3 DNA follows: TGCGCCAGCAGCCCGACTTCCCGGGTCTACAATGAGCAGTTCTTC. It specifies CASSPTSRVYNEQFF.

The chain combines TRBV9 with TRBJ1-4; 7 bases match TRBD1. The germline CDR1 and CDR2 sequences are SGDLS and YYNGEE. The CDR3 totals 15 residues. V dropped 3 bases and J dropped 6; count of bases not matched to a gene: 8. In DNA, the CDR3 is TGTGCCAGCAGCGACCATGACAGGGACTATGAAAAACTGTTTTTT. Amino acids: CASSDHDRDYEKLFF.

The V gene is TRBV5-6, the J gene TRBJ1-5; D not certain. CDR3 size: 13 residues. The germline gives CDR1 SGHDT, CDR2 YYEEEE. Trimming removed 2 bases at V and 7 bases at J, with 10 bases between. CDR3 DNA: TGTGCCAGCAGCTTAGGATGGGAACAGCCCCAGCATTTT. It yields the protein CASSLGWEQPQHF.

The J gene is TRBJ2-5, the V gene TRBV5-5; D uncertain. The CDR3 is 18 residues long. Germline CDR1 SGHKS, CDR2 YYEKEE (reference sequence). The V and J ends lost 4 bases and 2 bases respectively, with 24 bases between them. The CDR3 loop is CASSANSEHDGRQETQYF. As DNA, the CDR3 is TGTGCCAGCAGCGCAAACTCGGAACATGACGGTCGTCAAGAGACCCAGTACTTC.

The rearrangement links TRBV27 to TRBJ2-1; D unresolved. Germline assignment: CDR1 MNHEY and CDR2 SMNVEV (reference sequence). Trimming removed 5 bases from V and 4 bases from J, with 3 bases in between. The CDR3 runs 11 residues. For the CDR3, the DNA is TGTGCCAGCAGTGTATACAATGAGCAGTTCTTC. Its protein product is CASSVYNEQFF.

The genes are TRBV7-9 and TRBJ1-2; possible D gene TRBD1, 6 bases. Between the trimmed V and J ends, which lost 0 bases and 5 bases, there was a span of 10 bases. This CDR3 spans 14 amino acids. Germline CDR1 reads SEHNR; CDR2 reads FQNEAQ (reference sequence). CDR3 loop: CASSLAGDRYGYTF. The CDR3 DNA reads as TGTGCCAGCAGCTTAGCGGGCGACAGGTATGGCTACACCTTC.